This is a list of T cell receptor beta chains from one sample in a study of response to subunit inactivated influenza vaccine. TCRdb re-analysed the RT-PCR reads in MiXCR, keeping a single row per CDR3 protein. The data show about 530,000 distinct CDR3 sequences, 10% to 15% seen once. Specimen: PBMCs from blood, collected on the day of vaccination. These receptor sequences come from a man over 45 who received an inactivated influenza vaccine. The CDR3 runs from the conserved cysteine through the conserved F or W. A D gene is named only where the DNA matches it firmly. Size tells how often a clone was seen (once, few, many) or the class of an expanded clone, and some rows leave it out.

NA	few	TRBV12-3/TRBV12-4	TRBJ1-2	TGTGCCAGCAGAAGACCCGGGAGGGGCTACACCTTC	CASRRPGRGYTF
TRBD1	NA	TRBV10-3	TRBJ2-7	TGTGCCATCACCTGGGACAGAGGCGAGCAGTACTTC	CAITWDRGEQYF
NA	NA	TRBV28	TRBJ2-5	TGTGCCAGCAGTTTATTGTTTATGAGGGCGGGGTGGGAGACCCAGTACTTC	CASSLLFMRAGWETQYF
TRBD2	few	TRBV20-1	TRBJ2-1	TGCAGTGCTAGTAGCCCCACCCCAGGGAGGGAGAACAATGAGCAGTTCTTC	CSASSPTPGRENNEQFF
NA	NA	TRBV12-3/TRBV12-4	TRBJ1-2	TGTGCCAGCAGTTTAGGGGCAGGGTGCACCTTC	CASSLGAGCTF
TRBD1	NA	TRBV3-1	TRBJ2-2	TGTGCCAGCAGCCAGCAGGGGGCGCGGACCGGGGAGCTGTTTTTT	CASSQQGARTGELFF
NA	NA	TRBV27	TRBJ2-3	TGTGCCAGCAGTTCCGCTTTGGGGCCCCGCACAGATACGCAGTATTTT	CASSSALGPRTDTQYF
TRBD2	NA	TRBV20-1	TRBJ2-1	TGCAGTGCCCGGTCTGGGCGGGAGAACAATGAGCAGTTCTTC	CSARSGRENNEQFF
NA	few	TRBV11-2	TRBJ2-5	TGTGCCAGCAGCTTCCCGACAGATCAAGAGACCCAGTACTTC	CASSFPTDQETQYF
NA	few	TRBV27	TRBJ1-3	TGTGCCAGCAGTTTATCATGGGACCTTTGGGCTGGAAACACCATATATTTT	CASSLSWDLWAGNTIYF
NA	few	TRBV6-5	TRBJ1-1	TGTGCCAGCAGTTACTACGGCAGTACTAGGAACACTGAAGCTTTCTTT	CASSYYGSTRNTEAFF
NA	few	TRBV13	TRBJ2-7	TGTGCCAGCAGCTTTAAGTGGGAAGGCTATTACGAGCAGTACTTC	CASSFKWEGYYEQYF
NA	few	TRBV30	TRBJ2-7	TGTGCCTGGAGGGGCCTACAGGGCTCCTACGAGCAGTACTTC	CAWRGLQGSYEQYF
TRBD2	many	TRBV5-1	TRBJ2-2	TGCGCCAGCAGCAACTCCGGGACTAGCGGGGGGAACACCGGGGAGCTGTTTTTT	CASSNSGTSGGNTGELFF
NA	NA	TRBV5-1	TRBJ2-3	TGCGCCAGCAGCTATAAGGCGGGGGCGGGCCCAGATACGCAGTATTTT	CASSYKAGAGPDTQYF
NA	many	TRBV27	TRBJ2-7	TGTGCCAGCAGTTACCGCCTGGGAATTACCCCACGAGAGCAGTACTTC	CASSYRLGITPREQYF
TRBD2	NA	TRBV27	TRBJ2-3	TGTGCCAGCAGTTTAGCGGGGGGGCCCTTGGATACGCAGTATTTT	CASSLAGGPLDTQYF
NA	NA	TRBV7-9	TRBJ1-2	TGTGCCAGCAGCTTAGCAGGGGGTAGCTATGGCTACACCTTC	CASSLAGGSYGYTF
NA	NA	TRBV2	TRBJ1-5	TGTGCCAGCAGTTCAGAGTTCAGCAATCAGCCCCAGCATTTT	CASSSEFSNQPQHF
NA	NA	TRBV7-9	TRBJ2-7	TGTGCCAGCAGCTCCCTCCTCGAGCAGTACTTC	CASSSLLEQYF
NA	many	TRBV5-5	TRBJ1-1	TGTGCCAGCAGCATAACAGTGACGAACACTGAAGCTTTCTTT	CASSITVTNTEAFF
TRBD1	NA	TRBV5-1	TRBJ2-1	TGCGCCAGCAGCTTGGAACCCCCGGGACAGGGTTACAATGAGCAGTTCTTC	CASSLEPPGQGYNEQFF
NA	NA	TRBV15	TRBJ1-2	TGTGCCACCAGCAGAGATGTACAGTTGTATGGCTACACCTTC	CATSRDVQLYGYTF
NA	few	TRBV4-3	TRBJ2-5	TGCGCCAGCAGCCAGCATTTTCGGACTCCCCAGCAGTACTTC	CASSQHFRTPQQYF
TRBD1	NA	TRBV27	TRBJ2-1	TGTGCCAGCGACATAACACAGGGGGAGTTCAATGAGCAGTTCTTC	CASDITQGEFNEQFF
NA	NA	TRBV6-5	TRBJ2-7	TGTGCCAGCAGTTTGGTATACGGGGTCCAGCAGTACTTC	CASSLVYGVQQYF
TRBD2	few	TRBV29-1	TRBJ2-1	TGCAGCGTCGAGGCTAGCGGGAGTTACAATGAGCAGTTCTTC	CSVEASGSYNEQFF
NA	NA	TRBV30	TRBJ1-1	TGTGCCTGGGAACCGGGATTAGGAACTGAAGCTTTCTTT	CAWEPGLGTEAFF
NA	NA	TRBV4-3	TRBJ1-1	TGCGCCAGCAGCCAAGGGACCTCGTCCACTGAAGCTTTCTTT	CASSQGTSSTEAFF
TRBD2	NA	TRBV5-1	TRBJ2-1	TGCGCCAGCAGCTTGGTTAGCGGGGGGTTGAGCTCCTACAATGAGCAGTTCTTC	CASSLVSGGLSSYNEQFF
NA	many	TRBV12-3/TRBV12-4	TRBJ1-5	TGTGCCAGCAGAACCGGGACGCAGAATCAGCCCCAGCATTTT	CASRTGTQNQPQHF
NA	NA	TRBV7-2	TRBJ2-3	TGTGCCAGCAGCTACCTCGAGGGTACGCAGTATTTT	CASSYLEGTQYF
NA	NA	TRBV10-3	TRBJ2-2	TGTCCCATCAGTGATCTGATGCCGAACACCGGGGAGCTGTTTTTT	CPISDLMPNTGELFF
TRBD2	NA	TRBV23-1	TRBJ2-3	TGCGCCAGCAGGGGACTAGCGGGAAGCACAGATACGCAGTATTTT	CASRGLAGSTDTQYF
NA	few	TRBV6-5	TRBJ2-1	TGTGCCAGCAGTTACTCGACGGTGGGGAACAATGAGCAGTTCTTC	CASSYSTVGNNEQFF
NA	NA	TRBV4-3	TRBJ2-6	TGCGCCAGCAGCCAAGCCGCCAGGGGACCTGGGGCCAACGTCCTGACTTTC	CASSQAARGPGANVLTF
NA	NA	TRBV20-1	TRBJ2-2	TGCAGTGCTAGAGTCGGCGGAGCGAACACCGGGGAGCTGTTTTTT	CSARVGGANTGELFF
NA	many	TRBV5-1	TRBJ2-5	TGCGCCAGCAGTACCGGACAGTTTCAAGAGACCCAGTACTTC	CASSTGQFQETQYF
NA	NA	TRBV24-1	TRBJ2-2	TGTGCCACCAGTGATTTGGGGGACACCGGGGAGCTGTTTTTT	CATSDLGDTGELFF
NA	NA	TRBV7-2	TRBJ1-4	TGTGCCAGCAGTTTGAACAGTAATGAAAAACTGTTTTTT	CASSLNSNEKLFF
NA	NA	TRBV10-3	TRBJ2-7	TGTGCCATCAGTGAGGAGTCAGTTGGGGGTGGTTACGAGCAGTACTTC	CAISEESVGGGYEQYF
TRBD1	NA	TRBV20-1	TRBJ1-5	TGCAGTGCTGCCGGGGACAGGGGCAATCAGCCCCAGCATTTT	CSAAGDRGNQPQHF
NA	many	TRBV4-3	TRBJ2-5	TGCGCCAGCAGCCAAGGGGTCCAAGAGACCCAGTACTTC	CASSQGVQETQYF
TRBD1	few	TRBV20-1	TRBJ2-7	TGCAGTGCATCGGGACAGGGGTTAATACGGGAGCAGTACTTC	CSASGQGLIREQYF
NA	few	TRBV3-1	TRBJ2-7	TGTGCCAGCAGACAGTCTGGTGGCGAGCAGTACTTC	CASRQSGGEQYF
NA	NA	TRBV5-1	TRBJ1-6	TGCGCCAGCAGCTTGCTGGGGGCGGACGGTTCACCCCTCCACTTT	CASSLLGADGSPLHF
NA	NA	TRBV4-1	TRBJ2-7	TGCGCCAGCAGCCAGGGGCTGAGGGGTTTCTCCTACGAGCAGTACTTC	CASSQGLRGFSYEQYF
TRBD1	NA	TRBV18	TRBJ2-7	TGTGCCAGCTCACAACCGGGACAGTCCTACGAGCAGTACTTC	CASSQPGQSYEQYF
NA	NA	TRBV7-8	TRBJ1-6	TGTGCCAGCAGCTTAGGACAGGCACCCTATAATTCACCCCTCCACTTT	CASSLGQAPYNSPLHF
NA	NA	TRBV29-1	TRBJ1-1	TGCAGCGTGAGGGTCACTGAAGCTTTCTTT	CSVRVTEAFF
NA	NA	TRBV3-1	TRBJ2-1	TGTGCCAGCAGCCAACGTACAGGGATAGATGAGCAGTTCTTC	CASSQRTGIDEQFF
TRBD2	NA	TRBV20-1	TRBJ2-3	TGCAGTGCTTGGGCGGGGGGCCTTAGCACAGATACGCAGTATTTT	CSAWAGGLSTDTQYF
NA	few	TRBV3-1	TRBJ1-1	TGTGCCAGCAGCCAAGCAGTGAACACTGAAGCTTTCTTT	CASSQAVNTEAFF
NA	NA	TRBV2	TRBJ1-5	TGTGCCAGCAGCGCAGAGCTCTCGAATCAGCCCCAGCATTTT	CASSAELSNQPQHF
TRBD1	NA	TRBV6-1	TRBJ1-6	TGTGCCAGCAGACGGACAGGGGAGAATTCACCCCTCCACTTT	CASRRTGENSPLHF
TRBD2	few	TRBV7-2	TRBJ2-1	TGTGCCAGCAGCCAATATATAGCGGGAGCGGGTAACAATGAGCAGTTCTTC	CASSQYIAGAGNNEQFF
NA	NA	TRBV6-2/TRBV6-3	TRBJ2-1	TGTGCCAGCAGACAAGCTAGGAACAAGCAGTTCTTC	CASRQARNKQFF
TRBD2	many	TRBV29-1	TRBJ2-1	TGCAGCGTCGATATTATCCCAATAGCGGGAGGGTACAATGAGCAGTTCTTC	CSVDIIPIAGGYNEQFF
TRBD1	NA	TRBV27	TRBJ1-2	TGTGCCAGCAGTAAGGGACAGGGCCTAGCAGGCTACACCTTC	CASSKGQGLAGYTF